Listed here are 32 T cell receptor beta chains from one sample, sequenced in a study of memory CD8 T cells in hepatitis C reinfection. The data were produced by immunoSEQ multiplex PCR, yet TCRdb's version contains in-frame clones alone and is incomplete. The sample carries just over 50,000 clones, around 92% recorded once. The time point was: pre-reinfection, 55 to 20 weeks before reinfection detection. Sorted cells were sequenced directly ex vivo without any in vitro expansion. Material for sequencing was naive CD8+ T cells sorted from blood. These receptors were collected from a man younger than 30 with hepatitis C virus infection.

V usage is TRBV5-4 and J usage is TRBJ1-1, with TRBD1 identical over 9 bases. V lost 0 bases to trimming and J lost 7 bases; unmatched junction nucleotides: 7. From germline, CDR1 is SGHNT and CDR2 YYREEE (reference sequence). There are 15 residues in the CDR3. The DNA of the CDR3 is TGTGCCAGCAGCTTGGTTGAGACAGGGGGAAATGAAGCTTTCTTT. Translated: CASSLVETGGNEAFF.

This rearrangement joins TRBV4-2 to TRBJ2-1; 10 bases fit TRBD2. Germline V gene data show CDR1 as LGHNA and CDR2 as YNFKEQ. The CDR3 extends over 17 amino acids. The trim removed 0 bases at V and 2 bases at J, leaving 4 bases unmatched. The DNA of the CDR3 is TGTGCCAGCAGCCAAGAAGGAGCGGGAGGGCCCTACAATGAGCAGTTCTTC. It translates to CASSQEGAGGPYNEQFF.

CDR3 DNA sequence: TGCGCCAGCAGCTTGTCCGAGACAGGGCACGACCAAGAGACCCAGTACTTC. It encodes CASSLSETGHDQETQYF. V is TRBV5-1 and J is TRBJ2-5; 7 nucleotides match TRBD1. Germline V gives CDR1 SGHRS, CDR2 YFSETQ. The V segment lost 1 base and the J segment 0 bases; nucleotides outside the gene matches: 9. CDR3 size: 17 residues.

This clone was found once. V gene TRBV7-9 combines with J gene TRBJ1-1, with D unclear. Germline CDR1 is SEHNR and CDR2 is FQNEAQ (reference sequence). This CDR3 is 12 amino acids long. The ends were cut back, 8 bases at V and 1 base at J, with 8 bases in the middle. Here the CDR3 DNA reads TGTGCCAGCGGGCAGGCGAACACTGAAGCTTTCTTT. The encoded protein is CASGQANTEAFF.

This chain links TRBV5-4 with TRBJ2-1; the match to TRBD2 covers 12 bases. Trimming cost V 3 bases and J 8 bases; bases outside gene matches: 6. CDR1 is SGHNT, CDR2 YYREEE, per germline (reference sequence). This CDR3 spans 15 amino acids. The DNA for the CDR3 is TGTGCCAGCAGCTCGACTAGCGGGAGATTTTATGAGCAGTTCTTC. It translates to CASSSTSGRFYEQFF.

The chain couples TRBV9 to TRBJ2-5; TRBD2 matches 7 bases. Germline-derived CDR1 and CDR2 are SGDLS and YYNGEE. This CDR3 has 14 amino acids. The J segment lost 4 bases and the V segment lost 0 bases, leaving 3 bases of the junction unmatched. Written as DNA, the CDR3 is TGTGCCAGCAGCGTAGGGGAGGGCCTAGAGACCCAGTACTTC. It specifies CASSVGEGLETQYF.

V is TRBV7-8 and J is TRBJ2-3; TRBD2 might be the D (6 bases). The CDR3 spans 16 residues. The germline gives CDR1 SGHVS, CDR2 FQNEAQ. With 5 bases removed from V and 4 bases from J, the gap between germline ends came to 19 bases. The CDR3 here is CASSSGVGRVADTQYF. CDR3 nucleotide sequence: TGTGCCAGCAGCAGTGGGGTCGGGAGAGTGGCAGATACGCAGTATTTT.

The chain uses TRBV21-1 and TRBJ1-1; the table's TRBD1 call for D was not verified on the DNA. TRBV21-1 is a known pseudogene. CDR3 length: 14 residues. In nucleotides, the CDR3 is TGTGCCAGCACCTTAGCAGGGCGGTACACTGAAGCTTTCTTT. This gives the protein CASTLAGRYTEAFF.

The sample holds one count of this clone. The CDR3: CASSVDGASGETQYF. The CDR3 DNA is TGTGCCAGCAGCGTAGATGGGGCATCGGGAGAGACCCAGTACTTC. V and J are TRBV9 and TRBJ2-5, with a possible D match to TRBD1 (5 bases). Germline lookup yields CDR1 SGDLS and CDR2 YYNGEE. V lost 0 bases and J 4 bases, leaving 13 bases between the germline ends. CDR3 length: 15 amino acids.

The J gene is TRBJ2-1, the V gene TRBV19; 12 bases are a match to TRBD2. Germline loops: CDR1 LNHDA, CDR2 SQIVND (reference sequence). The CDR3 runs 15 residues. The J segment lost 8 bases and the V segment lost 5 bases, leaving 7 bases of the junction unmatched. The DNA of the CDR3 is TGTGCCAGTAGTGTGCTAGCGGGAGGGCATTATGAGCAGTTCTTC. Translation gives CASSVLAGGHYEQFF.

The chain carries TRBV7-9 and TRBJ1-2; D gene unclear. V lost 5 bases and J 5 bases, leaving 12 bases between the germline ends. Per germline, CDR1 SEHNR and CDR2 FQNEAQ (reference sequence). The CDR3 has 13 residues. Here the CDR3 DNA reads TGTGCCAGCAGCCCCGACCTAGCTTATGGCTACACCTTC. Protein sequence: CASSPDLAYGYTF.

This rearrangement joins TRBV5-1 to TRBJ2-3; 11 nucleotides match TRBD2. The CDR3 is 16 residues long. Trimming at V came to 2 bases and at J to 0 bases, leaving 2 bases not matched to a gene. Germline CDR1 SGHRS, CDR2 YFSETQ. The CDR3 DNA sequence: TGCGCCAGCAGCTTTTTAGCGGGGGGGAGCACAGATACGCAGTATTTT. As protein: CASSFLAGGSTDTQYF.

The genes are TRBV10-2 and TRBJ1-1; D unclear. Looked up from germline, CDR1 is WSHSY and CDR2 is SAAADI. The CDR3 runs 14 residues. V lost 5 bases to trimming and J lost 1 base, with 11 bases between them. The CDR3 spells CASSLAEGNTEAFF. The CDR3 DNA reads as TGCGCCAGCAGTTTGGCGGAGGGGAACACTGAAGCTTTCTTT.

The rearrangement uses TRBV6-1 and TRBJ2-7; D unclear. V gave up 2 bases and J gave up 3 bases, with 17 bases separating them. The CDR3 covers 16 residues. The germline V gene has CDR1 MNHNS and CDR2 SASEGT. CDR3 region: CASSESSRSVYYEQYF. In DNA form, the CDR3 reads TGTGCCAGCAGTGAATCATCCCGGAGCGTCTACTACGAGCAGTACTTC.

The V gene is TRBV9, the J gene TRBJ2-3; D gene uncertain. Trimming stripped 0 bases from V and 2 bases from J, with 7 bases between. The CDR3 is 14 residues long. Germline V gene sequence: CDR1 SGDLS, CDR2 YYNGEE. The CDR3 nucleotides are TGTGCCAGCAGCGTAGACTCAAACACAGATACGCAGTATTTT. Protein: CASSVDSNTDTQYF.

This rearrangement joins TRBV19 to TRBJ2-5; TRBD2 aligns across 10 bases. The CDR3 is made up of 15 amino acids. CDR1 and CDR2 (germline): LNHDA, SQIVND (reference sequence). With 10 bases clipped from V and 3 bases from J, the junction kept 11 bases outside the gene matches. The CDR3 DNA reads TGTGCCACCTCATATTTAAGCGGGAGGGAAGAGACCCAGTACTTC. Translating gives CATSYLSGREETQYF.

The chain has TRBV30 and TRBJ2-2; D remains unclear. The CDR3 has 14 amino acids. Deletions cut 0 bases from V and 2 bases from J, with 7 bases between. Germline CDR1 GTSNPN, CDR2 SVGIG (reference sequence). For the CDR3, the DNA is TGTGCCTGGAGTGTGGCGGCCAACACCGGGGAGCTGTTTTTT. Translation gives CAWSVAANTGELFF.

V and J are TRBV27 and TRBJ2-5, with TRBD2 identical over 12 bases. The J call is uncertain, as TRBJ2-7 better fits the DNA end. The CDR3 has 16 residues. The germline gives CDR1 MNHEY, CDR2 SMNVEV (reference sequence). DNA for the CDR3: TGTGCCAGCAGTCCGATCCTAGCGGGAGGGCCTTACGAGCAGTACTTC. Residues: CASSPILAGGPYEQYF.

The V call is TRBV9, the J call TRBJ2-1, with 7 bases lining up with TRBD1. Germline values: CDR1 SGDLS, CDR2 YYNGEE. The CDR3 consists of 15 residues. V was pared by 0 bases and J by 5 bases, with 5 bases of the junction left unmatched. As DNA, the CDR3 is TGTGCCAGCAGCGTAGAGGGACAGATCGACAATGAGCAGTTCTTC. Protein: CASSVEGQIDNEQFF.

The J gene is TRBJ2-3, the V gene TRBV9, with 9 bases identical to TRBD1. The CDR3 loop spans 16 amino acids. The J segment lost 0 bases and the V segment lost 4 bases, leaving 6 bases of the junction unmatched. Germline-derived CDR1 and CDR2 are SGDLS and YYNGEE. The CDR3 DNA sequence: TGTGCCAGCAGCTACCGACAGGGGGTCAGCACAGATACGCAGTATTTT. It yields the protein CASSYRQGVSTDTQYF.

With respect to this clone: The junction departs from the called germline gene at one end, perhaps through a read error. The chain recombines TRBV4-1 with TRBJ2-2; no clear D. The germline V gene has CDR1 MGHRA and CDR2 YSYEKL. This CDR3 contains 14 residues. The CDR3 spells CAGSQGQLTGELFF. The CDR3, as DNA: TGCGCCGGCAGCCAAGGTCAACTCACCGGGGAGCTGTTTTTT.

The rearrangement joins TRBV19 to TRBJ1-5; 10 nucleotides align to TRBD1. The CDR3 is made up of 16 amino acids. The ends lost 7 bases at V and 0 bases at J; junction bases unmatched: 6. Germline CDR1 LNHDA, CDR2 SQIVND (reference sequence). This CDR3 reads CASTPDRGFSNQPQHF. The CDR3 region has the DNA TGTGCCAGTACCCCGGACAGGGGGTTTAGCAATCAGCCCCAGCATTTT.

The genes are TRBV28 and TRBJ2-1, with 8 bases lining up with TRBD1. The length of the CDR3 is 16 residues. The V segment lost 3 bases and the J segment 5 bases; nucleotides outside the gene matches: 9. Germline assignment: CDR1 MDHEN and CDR2 SYDVKM. CDR3 residues: CASSFWTGTQNNEQFF. As DNA, the CDR3 is TGTGCCAGCAGTTTCTGGACAGGGACCCAAAACAATGAGCAGTTCTTC.

In its sample, this clone was seen once. The rearrangement uses TRBV7-9 and TRBJ2-1, with 10 bases identical to TRBD2. J lost 7 bases, V lost 1 base, and 7 bases had no gene match. CDR3 length equals 16 residues. The germline gives CDR1 SEHNR, CDR2 FQNEAQ (reference sequence). The CDR3 protein is CASSLGSAGGRNEQFF. CDR3 bases: TGTGCCAGCAGCTTAGGGTCAGCGGGGGGGCGTAATGAGCAGTTCTTC.

This chain links TRBV11-2 with TRBJ1-4, with D unclear. Germline assignment: CDR1 SGHAT and CDR2 FQNNGV. The CDR3 loop spans 14 amino acids. Trimming pared 0 bases from V and 8 bases from J, leaving 10 bases between. The DNA of the CDR3 is TGTGCCAGCAGCTTAGATTATACACAGGAAAAACTGTTTTTT. It translates to CASSLDYTQEKLFF.

V usage is TRBV19 and J usage is TRBJ2-1; 14 bases are a match to TRBD2. The CDR3 has 16 residues. V trimming: 5 bases; J trimming: 2 bases; junction bases outside the gene matches: 2. Germline values: CDR1 LNHDA, CDR2 SQIVND (reference sequence). The CDR3 loop is CASSGTSGRPYNEQFF. The CDR3 bases are TGTGCCAGTAGTGGGACTAGCGGGAGACCCTACAATGAGCAGTTCTTC.

CDR3 coding DNA: TGTGCCAGCAGCTTAGATCTCCGGACAGGCTCGAACACTGAAGCTTTCTTT. This sequence encodes CASSLDLRTGSNTEAFF. The chain uses TRBV11-2 and TRBJ1-1; 7 nucleotides line up with TRBD1. The V segment lost 0 bases and the J segment 1 base; nucleotides outside the gene matches: 8. The CDR3 spans 17 residues. CDR1 and CDR2 from the germline V gene are SGHAT and FQNNGV.

The rearrangement joins TRBV5-3 to TRBJ1-6, with D possibly matching TRBD1 (6 bases). TRBV5-3 is treated as an ORF (open reading frame) with a function not yet certain. Trimming stripped 4 bases from V and 6 bases from J, with 23 bases between. The CDR3 is made up of 18 amino acids. CDR3 nucleotide sequence: TGTGCCAGAAGCAGAAATGACCTACTAACAGGGAGTAATTCACCCCTCCACTTT. Amino acids: CARSRNDLLTGSNSPLHF.

This clone came up a few times. The genes are TRBV9 and TRBJ2-5; possible D gene TRBD2, 5 bases. This CDR3 region has 14 residues. CDR1 is SGDLS, CDR2 YYNGEE, per germline. Trimming shortened V by 2 bases and J by 5 bases, and 13 bases separated the two germline ends. The CDR3 here is CASSVGAVEETQYF. The CDR3, as DNA: TGTGCCAGCAGCGTGGGAGCAGTTGAGGAGACCCAGTACTTC.

The chain is built from TRBV6-5 and TRBJ1-2; 10 positions agree with TRBD1. V lost 5 bases to trimming and J lost 7 bases; unmatched junction nucleotides: 7. CDR3 length equals 14 residues. Germline loops: CDR1 MNHEY, CDR2 SVGAGI. CDR3 in DNA: TGTGCCAGCAGTCCCGGACAGGGGGTATTTGGCTACACCTTC. Its translation is CASSPGQGVFGYTF.

The V call is TRBV5-4, the J call TRBJ2-5; 9 bases align to TRBD2. The CDR3 spans 15 residues. CDR1 SGHNT and CDR2 YYREEE come from the germline V gene (reference sequence). The V segment lost 2 bases and the J segment 2 bases; nucleotides outside the gene matches: 4. The CDR3 DNA follows: TGTGCCAGCAGCTTCAGCGGGGGGTTTCAAGAGACCCAGTACTTC. It specifies CASSFSGGFQETQYF.

The rearrangement links TRBV29-1 to TRBJ2-1; 8 bases are shared with TRBD1. The V and J ends lost 5 bases and 8 bases, in that order; junction bases with no gene match: 5. The CDR3 is 12 amino acids. The germline V gene has CDR1 SQVTM and CDR2 ANQGSEA. The CDR3 protein is CSVRTGLDEQFF. CDR3 DNA sequence: TGCAGCGTTCGGACAGGGCTCGATGAGCAGTTCTTC.